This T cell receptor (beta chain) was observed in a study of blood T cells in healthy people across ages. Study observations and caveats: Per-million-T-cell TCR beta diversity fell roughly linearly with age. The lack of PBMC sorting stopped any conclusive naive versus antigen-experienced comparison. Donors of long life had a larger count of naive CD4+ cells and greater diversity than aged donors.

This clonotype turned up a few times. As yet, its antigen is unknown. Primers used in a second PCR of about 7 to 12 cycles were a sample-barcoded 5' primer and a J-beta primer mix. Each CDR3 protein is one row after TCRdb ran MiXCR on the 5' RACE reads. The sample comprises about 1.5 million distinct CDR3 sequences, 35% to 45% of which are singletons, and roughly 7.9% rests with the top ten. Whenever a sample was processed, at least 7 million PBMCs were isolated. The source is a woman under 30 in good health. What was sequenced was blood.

DNA for the CDR3: TGCGCCAGCAGCCGGACAGGGGCTAATGATCAGCCCCAGCATTTT. Translating it yields CASSRTGANDQPQHF. The chain recombines TRBV5-1 with TRBJ1-5; 9 nucleotides line up with TRBD1. Germline values: CDR1 SGHRS, CDR2 YFSETQ. This CDR3 is 15 amino acids long. The ends lost 4 bases at V and 5 bases at J; junction bases unmatched: 7.